A single sample gave rise to the 6 T cell receptor beta chains below, sequenced in a study of vaccination and CD4 T cells after COVID-19. TCRdb analysed the PCR reads with MiXCR anew, one entry per CDR3 protein. This table holds about 29,000 distinct CDR3 sequences, about 50% found once. The time point is: late sampling 161 to 241 days after vaccination in a few convalescent patients. Specimen: CD4+ T cells from blood, collected about 7 months after SARS-CoV-2 vaccination. These TCRs come from a human donor who had recovered from COVID-19.

V usage is TRBV28 and J usage is TRBJ1-5, with 8 bases that match TRBD1. CDR1 and CDR2 (germline): MDHEN, SYDVKM. The CDR3 loop spans 15 amino acids. V shed 7 bases and J 5 bases; nucleotides not matched to a gene: 10. CDR3 in DNA: TGTGCCAGCAACTGGCAAGGACAGGGACATCAGCCCCAGCATTTT. Translated, it gives CASNWQGQGHQPQHF. Full variable domain (outside the CDR3, taken from reference TRBV28 and TRBJ1-5): DVKVTQSSRYLVKRTGEKVFLECVQDMDHENMFWYRQDPGLGLRLIYFSYDVKMKEKGDIPEGYSVSREKKERFSLILESASTNQTSMYLCASNWQGQGHQPQHFGDGTRLSIL.

This sequence joins TRBV27 and TRBJ2-2, with 7 bases that match TRBD2. After removal of 7 bases from V and 2 bases from J, the junction contained 7 bases not matched to a gene. Germline V lookup: CDR1 MNHEY, CDR2 SMNVEV (reference sequence). The CDR3 runs 15 residues. The CDR3 reads CASTWGGPNTGELFF. The DNA for the CDR3 is TGTGCCAGCACCTGGGGGGGACCTAACACCGGGGAGCTGTTTTTT.

The chain has TRBV7-9 and TRBJ2-3; 7 nucleotides align to TRBD1. CDR1 SEHNR and CDR2 FQNEAQ come from the germline V gene (reference sequence). The CDR3 is 14 residues long. J gave up 2 bases and V 2 bases, and 1 base lay outside the gene matches. The CDR3 loop is CASSLTGVTDTQYF. The DNA of the CDR3 is TGTGCCAGCAGCTTAACAGGGGTCACAGATACGCAGTATTTT.

The rearrangement uses TRBV7-8 and TRBJ2-7, with a tentative D call TRBD1 (6 bases). V lost 10 bases and J lost 3, with 19 bases in between. CDR3 length: 14 residues. The germline V gene has CDR1 SGHVS and CDR2 FQNEAQ. Here the CDR3 reads CATGFGTGNYEQYF. The CDR3 nucleotides read TGTGCCACCGGCTTCGGTACAGGGAACTACGAGCAGTACTTC.

The chain links TRBV20-1 to TRBJ2-2; D possibly corresponds to TRBD2 (6 bases). There are 16 residues in the CDR3. CDR1 is DFQATT and CDR2 is SNEGSKA in the germline V gene (reference sequence). V lost 6 bases and J 1 base, leaving 18 bases between the germline ends. The CDR3 sequence: CSAPTGTSENTGELFF. The CDR3 DNA is TGCAGTGCGCCTACCGGGACTTCCGAGAACACCGGGGAGCTGTTTTTT.

This chain's CDR3 is CATSRGASGTDTQYF. The DNA for the CDR3 is TGTGCCACCAGCAGGGGGGCTAGCGGAACAGATACGCAGTATTTT. This chain joins TRBV15 and TRBJ2-3; D might be TRBD2 (7 bases). Looked up from germline, CDR1 is LNHNV and CDR2 is YYDKDF (reference sequence). Deletions cut 3 bases from V and 3 bases from J, with 13 bases between. This CDR3 has 15 amino acids.